A selection of T cell receptor beta chains follows, all from one sample in a study of cytotoxic CD8 clonotypes in ibrutinib-treated CLL. The protocol was immunoSEQ multiplex PCR, while the TCRdb copy is restricted to in-frame clones and leaves out a portion. The sample includes 30,000 to 40,000 clones, more than 65% of them seen just once. The specimen was PBMCs, collected before ibrutinib treatment. The receptors stem from a human donor with chronic lymphocytic leukemia. Each CDR3 is given with its conserved first and last residue.

CASSLSPRPDTQYF	TRBV7-2
CSGNQMETQYF	TRBV29-1
CASSSPPLRYEQYF	TRBV28
CASSLGQVETQYF	TRBV5-4
CASSPGRLETEAFF	TRBV7-9
CASSLELADSYEQYF	TRBV5-1
CASSEFRGEQETQYF	TRBV25-1
CASSQGSGSTDTQYF	TRBV4-3
CASSVAESYYEQYF	TRBV9
CASSLAGQGLASYEQYF	TRBV5-4
CAWSVSGNTIYF	TRBV30
CASSVDEIPYGYTF	TRBV9
CASSLAYNEQFF	TRBV7-9
CASSYIAGSEQYF	TRBV6-5
CASSLYLKAADEQYF	TRBV5-6
CASTPDRGFAEAFF	TRBV19
CSAGGDRSNQPQHF	TRBV29-1
CAWSVLYGANVLTF	TRBV30
CAWRESGTGGLDGYTF	TRBV30
CASRGWDGVNSNQPQHF	TRBV28
CASSLGTAYNEQFF	TRBV5-5
CASSPRDSYNSPLHF	TRBV27
CASSLAFGEQFF	TRBV27
CASSPRRTGGSGANVLTF	TRBV11-3
CASLTNGGGNQPQHF	TRBV28
CARKGASTDTQYF	TRBV10-3
CASSLETGIAQYF	TRBV5-4
CAWSLSYEQFF	TRBV30
CASSLAATGELFF	TRBV7-2
CASSLAPGDQPQHF	TRBV7-2
CASSLAGQQETQYF	TRBV7-9
CATSGLAGEEQFF	TRBV15
CASSLAEAFF	TRBV7-9
CASSPAGGGFAEAFF	TRBV18
CASSSRGGGEPYEQYF	TRBV6-6
CASIRGNTIYF	TRBV6-5
CASRGLAGETQYF	TRBV2
CARGGTVKNIQYF	TRBV2
CASSQQETQYF	TRBV7-6
CASSLARLAGETQYF	TRBV7-2